This entry concerns a single TCR beta chain. Its antigen is unidentified. The PCR used 60 Vbeta and 13 Jbeta primers. TCRdb's copy holds only in-frame clones and misses some; the assay was immunoSEQ multiplex PCR. Here the sample spans under 100,000 clones, around 73% being singletons. The CDR3 is made up of 14 amino acids. From germline, CDR1 is SEHNR and CDR2 FQNEAQ (reference sequence). V dropped 2 bases and J dropped 5 bases, with 12 bases sitting between them. This sample stems from a study of cytomegalovirus exposure and HLA in healthy donors. Overall study results and limits: The likely explanation for a cluster of highly shared sequence variants was sequencing artifact. Researchers counted some 150 TCR beta chains as cytomegalovirus-associated.

This sequence was found in a middle-aged man in good health and CMV-seronegative. Sequencing was done on a sample of PBMCs. The rearrangement links TRBV7-9 to TRBJ1-1; D not resolved. CDR3 sequence (DNA): TGTGCCAGCAGCTTAACCCCACCGGGAACTGAAGCTTTCTTT. It translates to CASSLTPPGTEAFF.